Shown below are 22 T cell receptor beta chains from a single sample sequenced in a study of OX40 agonist ivuxolimab in advanced cancers. The data were produced by immunoSEQ multiplex PCR, yet TCRdb's version contains in-frame clones alone and is incomplete. The sample lists over 85,000 clones; about 90% were seen once. The specimen comprised CD4+ or CD8+ T cells sorted from blood, sampled in a trial of the OX40 agonist ivuxolimab. The receptors were sampled from an adult with an advanced solid tumor such as melanoma, head and neck, liver or kidney cancer.

The rearrangement uses TRBV10-1 and TRBJ2-1; D might be TRBD1 (5 bases). The germline CDR1 and CDR2 sequences are WNHNN and SYGVQD (reference sequence). The CDR3 runs 15 residues. V shed 7 bases and J shed 2 bases, with 15 bases lying between them. The CDR3 sequence: CASNPQGSPYNEQFF. As DNA, the CDR3 is TGCGCCAGCAATCCTCAGGGTAGCCCCTACAATGAGCAGTTCTTC.

This clone was detected once. The chain couples TRBV28 to TRBJ1-1; D remains unclear. The CDR3 covers 15 residues. Trimming cost V 6 bases and J 0 bases, with 14 bases left between them. Per the germline V gene, CDR1 is MDHEN and CDR2 is SYDVKM. CDR3 nucleotide sequence: TGTGCCAGCAGCGTACAGACACTCATGAACACTGAAGCTTTCTTT. Amino acids: CASSVQTLMNTEAFF.

The chain combines TRBV7-2 with TRBJ2-5; 8 positions agree with TRBD1. The junction had 4 bases not matched to a gene; V was cut back by 3 bases and J by 1 base. The length of the CDR3 is 15 residues. Germline V lookup: CDR1 SGHTA, CDR2 FQGNSA. The CDR3 nucleotides read TGTGCCAGCAGCTTTCAGGGGGCATCCCAAGAGACCCAGTACTTC. It specifies CASSFQGASQETQYF.

The genes are TRBV6-6 and TRBJ2-7; 7 nucleotides align to TRBD1. V lost 6 bases, J lost 3 bases, and 8 bases stayed unmatched. The CDR3 is 14 amino acids. Germline lookup yields CDR1 MNHNY and CDR2 SVGAGI (reference sequence). The CDR3 region is CASRGPGQYYEQYF. DNA for the CDR3: TGTGCCAGCAGGGGTCCGGGACAGTACTACGAGCAGTACTTC.

The J gene is TRBJ2-3, the V gene TRBV6-5; 11 bases map to TRBD1. The CDR3 has 15 residues. Germline CDR1 reads MNHEY; CDR2 reads SVGAGI. J gave up 2 bases and V 7 bases, and 5 bases lay outside the gene matches. CDR3 in DNA: TGTGCCAGCACCAGGGACAGGGGGTCCACAGATACGCAGTATTTT. As protein: CASTRDRGSTDTQYF.

The chain recombines TRBV19 with TRBJ2-1; weak D call: TRBD1 (8 bases). This CDR3 region has 13 residues. V dropped 3 bases and J dropped 10 bases, with 13 bases sitting between them. The germline CDR1 and CDR2 sequences are LNHDA and SQIVND (reference sequence). CDR3 coding DNA: TGTGCCAGTAGTATGGACAGGGAGGGAGAGCAGTTCTTC. Translated, it gives CASSMDREGEQFF.

V gene TRBV6-1 combines with J gene TRBJ1-3, with 8 positions matching TRBD1. Trimming cost V 8 bases and J 6 bases; bases outside gene matches: 6. The CDR3 length is 13 residues. CDR1 and CDR2 (germline): MNHNS, SASEGT. CDR3 DNA sequence: TGTGCCAGCGCGGACAGGGCTTCAAACACCATATATTTT. Protein product: CASADRASNTIYF.

This clone was detected a few times. This sequence joins TRBV19 and TRBJ1-3; 9 positions match TRBD1. The CDR3 is 15 residues long. Trimming at V came to 7 bases and at J to 3 bases, leaving 7 bases not matched to a gene. Per germline, CDR1 LNHDA and CDR2 SQIVND (reference sequence). CDR3: CASIETGGRGNTIYF. CDR3 bases: TGTGCCAGTATCGAGACAGGGGGACGTGGAAACACCATATATTTT. Combining the CDR3 with reference TRBV19 and TRBJ1-3 gives the whole variable domain DGGITQSPKYLFRKEGQNVTLSCEQNLNHDAMYWYRQDPGQGLRLIYYSQIVNDFQKGDIAEGYSVSREKKESFPLTVTSAQKNPTAFYLCASIETGGRGNTIYFGEGSWLTVV.

This chain connects TRBV28 to TRBJ2-5, with 7 bases aligning to TRBD2. The length of the CDR3 is 14 residues. Germline trimming cut 5 bases from V and 1 base from J; bases unmatched to any gene: 4. CDR1 and CDR2 from the germline V gene are MDHEN and SYDVKM. CDR3 residues: CASSRGGGQETQYF. The CDR3 DNA reads as TGTGCCAGCAGTAGGGGCGGGGGCCAAGAGACCCAGTACTTC.

On this clone: The sample carries other DNA sequences with the same CDR3. The CDR3 protein is CASSLRTGGDQPQHF. CDR3 nucleotide sequence: TGTGCCAGCAGCCTCCGGACAGGGGGCGATCAGCCCCAGCATTTT. This chain links TRBV7-2 with TRBJ1-5; 11 nucleotides align to TRBD1. The CDR3 has 15 residues. The junction had 5 bases not matched to a gene; V was cut back by 5 bases and J by 5 bases. Germline CDR1 SGHTA, CDR2 FQGNSA.

Regarding this clone: Other nucleotide sequences from this sample produce the same CDR3. The chain joins TRBV10-3 to TRBJ2-2; TRBD1 aligns across 10 bases. Germline CDR1 is ENHRY and CDR2 is SYGVKD. The J segment lost 4 bases and the V segment lost 2 bases, leaving 4 bases of the junction unmatched. The CDR3 sequence is 16 residues long. The chain's CDR3 is CAISERQGAGTGELFF. CDR3 in DNA: TGTGCCATCAGTGAGCGACAGGGGGCTGGCACCGGGGAGCTGTTTTTT.

The V call is TRBV28, the J call TRBJ1-2, with TRBD1 matching over 7 bases. The trim removed 7 bases at V and 4 bases at J, leaving 6 bases unmatched. Germline V gene lookup returns CDR1 MDHEN and CDR2 SYDVKM. This CDR3 is 13 amino acids long. The CDR3 loop reads CASTPGQAYGYTF. The CDR3 nucleotides are TGTGCCAGCACCCCTGGACAGGCCTATGGCTACACCTTC.

The rearrangement links TRBV7-9 to TRBJ2-4; 8 nucleotides line up with TRBD2. Germline CDR1 reads SEHNR; CDR2 reads FQNEAQ (reference sequence). Germline trimming cut 3 bases from V and 8 bases from J; bases unmatched to any gene: 6. CDR3 length equals 14 residues. The CDR3, as DNA: TGTGCCAGCAGCTTTGCGGGAGGCCCTTACATTCAGTACTTC. This gives the protein CASSFAGGPYIQYF.

The V call is TRBV6-4, the J call TRBJ2-7; D is unclear. In germline, CDR1 is MRHNA, CDR2 SNTAGT. V shed 1 base and J shed 4 bases, with 8 bases lying between them. This CDR3 contains 13 residues. CDR3 sequence reads: CASSDLADYEQYF. The CDR3 region has the DNA TGTGCCAGCAGTGACTTGGCAGATTACGAGCAGTACTTC.

The chain has TRBV11-3 and TRBJ1-1, with TRBD1 matching 7 bases. V was pared by 3 bases and J by 1 base, with 8 bases of the junction left unmatched. The CDR3 contains 16 residues. Germline CDR1 is SGHNT and CDR2 is YENEEA. The CDR3 coding sequence is TGTGCCAGCAGCTTGCCCCCTTCAGGGGGGAACACTGAAGCTTTCTTT. This encodes CASSLPPSGGNTEAFF.

The chain combines TRBV9 with TRBJ2-3, with 10 bases that match TRBD1. V trimming: 4 bases; J trimming: 5 bases; junction bases outside the gene matches: 4. The CDR3 length is 14 residues. Per the germline V gene, CDR1 is SGDLS and CDR2 is YYNGEE. The CDR3 nucleotides read TGTGCCAGCAGCCGACAGGGGGCTGGAGATACGCAGTATTTT. As protein: CASSRQGAGDTQYF.

J is TRBJ2-3 and V is TRBV9, with D tentatively TRBD2 (5 bases). The germline CDR1 and CDR2 sequences are SGDLS and YYNGEE. V lost 1 base to trimming and J lost 3 bases, with 12 bases between them. CDR3 length: 15 amino acids. The DNA of the CDR3 is TGTGCCAGCAGCGTAATCGGGATCCGGACAGATACGCAGTATTTT. This encodes CASSVIGIRTDTQYF.

The J gene is TRBJ2-4, the V gene TRBV4-3, with 7 bases fitting TRBD2. The ends lost 2 bases at V and 0 bases at J; junction bases unmatched: 4. Germline CDR1 LGHNA, CDR2 YSLEER. The CDR3 length is 16 residues. The CDR3 nucleotides read TGCGCCAGCAGCCAACAACTAGCGATAGCCAAAAACATTCAGTACTTC. Translating it yields CASSQQLAIAKNIQYF.

This sequence joins TRBV7-2 and TRBJ2-1; D assignment may be TRBD1 or TRBD2 (5 bases each). Trimming pared 0 bases from V and 15 bases from J, leaving 12 bases between. Germline CDR1 is SGHTA and CDR2 is FQGNSA. This CDR3 has 12 residues. CDR3 coding DNA: TGTGCCAGCAGCTTAGCCCGGGACCCCGCGTTCTTC. This encodes CASSLARDPAFF.

The rearrangement links TRBV11-2 to TRBJ2-2; 10 bases agree with TRBD2. V shed 6 bases, J shed 6 bases, and the junction held 10 bases outside the gene matches. Germline CDR1 and CDR2: SGHAT and FQNNGV. The CDR3 spans 16 residues. CDR3 amino acids: CASSWGASGSAGELFF. The CDR3 coding sequence is TGTGCCAGCAGTTGGGGGGCTAGCGGGAGTGCCGGGGAGCTGTTTTTT.

CDR3 in DNA: TGTGCCTGGAGTGTAGCCAGAGACAGGGGGTTCAATCAGCCCCAGCATTTT. Protein product: CAWSVARDRGFNQPQHF. The chain is built from TRBV30 and TRBJ1-5; 9 bases fit TRBD1. CDR3 length: 17 residues. Germline CDR1 and CDR2: GTSNPN and SVGIG (reference sequence). J gave up 3 bases and V 0 bases, and 9 bases lay outside the gene matches.

The V gene is TRBV5-8, the J gene TRBJ2-7, with 7 positions matching TRBD1. This CDR3 contains 14 residues. Trimming removed 2 bases from V and 3 bases from J; junction bases left unmatched: 5. The V gene's germline CDR1 is SGHTS and CDR2 YDEGEE. As DNA, the CDR3 is TGTGCCAGCAGCTTACAGGGGACCCACTACGAGCAGTACTTC. The encoded protein is CASSLQGTHYEQYF.